This T cell receptor beta chain is from a study of T cells after yellow fever vaccination. Findings and caveats of the study: The booster response re-showed most primary clones: around 96% CD4, around 85% CD8. Only a minor proportion of clonotypes was detected across both CD4 and CD8 compartments.

A universal primer site and UMIs were added as TCR cDNA was made by 5'RACE template switching. MiXCR, run by TCRdb on the 5' RACE reads, gives a single entry per CDR3 protein. The data contain about 240,000 distinct CDR3 sequences, over 3% of them seen just once; the ten biggest clones take up approximately 18%. The CDR3 runs 15 residues. Per the germline V gene, CDR1 is KGHSH and CDR2 is LQKENI. V was pared by 5 bases and J by 3 bases, with 8 bases of the junction left unmatched. This clonotype was observed many times. Antigen: not known. The input for sequencing was PBMCs, taken 15 days after the yellow fever booster vaccination. The gene calls are TRBV18 and TRBJ1-1; 8 nucleotides agree with TRBD1. The clonotype comes from a man aged 18 to 29 who received the YFV17D yellow fever vaccine. The CDR3 region is CASSSHRGAYTEAFF. The CDR3 bases are TGTGCCAGCTCAAGTCACAGGGGGGCGTACACTGAAGCTTTCTTT.